The T cell receptor beta chain under discussion was sequenced for a study of T cells in Graves' hyperthyroidism and ophthalmopathy. Whole-study findings and limits: In the blood, most expanded thyroid clonotypes above 0.001 appeared as well.

The study excluded patients with uncontrolled infection, other autoimmune disease, pregnancy or lactation. In this sample, this clonotype turned up many times. Its antigen remains unknown. Regions amplified from RNA transcripts were the TCR beta CDR3 regions. During a first-round RT-PCR of the TCR CDR3, the HTBI primer set was used. TCRdb itself ran the multiplex PCR reads through MiXCR, one entry per CDR3 protein. The data hold about 560,000 distinct CDR3 sequences, with 12% to 15% observed a single time. Sequencing was done on a sample of blood. The sequence was collected from a woman in her thirties or forties with Graves' hyperthyroidism.

CDR3 amino acids: CASSFGQEFQPQHF. As DNA, the CDR3 is TGTGCCAGCAGTTTTGGGCAGGAGTTTCAGCCCCAGCATTTT. The chain has TRBV28 and TRBJ1-5; no reliable D call. Trimming left V 3 bases short and J 6 bases short, with 12 bases between. This CDR3 spans 14 amino acids. Germline V gene lookup returns CDR1 MDHEN and CDR2 SYDVKM.